These 20 T cell receptor beta chains originate from one sample sequenced in a study of shared clonotypes between healthy human individuals. Sequencing used immunoSEQ multiplex PCR; TCRdb keeps in-frame clones, though not all of them. This table holds some 1 million clones, around 76% found once. Material: memory CD4+ T cells sorted from blood. The subset denotes: CD45RA-negative fraction. Source of these receptors: a man between 18 and 29 years old in good health.

J is TRBJ2-3 and V is TRBV6-5; a possible D gene is TRBD2 (5 bases). Germline values: CDR1 MNHEY, CDR2 SVGAGI. The length of the CDR3 is 13 residues. V dropped 6 bases and J dropped 0 bases, with 7 bases sitting between them. CDR3 residues: CASRRGSTDTQYF. The CDR3 DNA reads as TGTGCCAGCAGGAGAGGGAGCACAGATACGCAGTATTTT.

The table lists this clone with a few counts. The chain couples TRBV5-6 to TRBJ2-1, with a possible D match to TRBD2 (5 bases). Between the trimmed V and J ends, which lost 4 bases and 4 bases, there was a span of 15 bases. Germline loops: CDR1 SGHDT, CDR2 YYEEEE. The CDR3 sequence is 15 residues long. This chain's CDR3 is CASSPGTNIYNEQFF. CDR3 DNA sequence: TGTGCCAGCAGCCCGGGAACGAATATATACAATGAGCAGTTCTTC.

The CDR3 protein is CASSTSGGGEETQYF. Written as DNA, the CDR3 is TGTGCCAGCAGTACTAGCGGGGGGGGCGAAGAGACCCAGTACTTC. The J gene is TRBJ2-5, the V gene TRBV6-5, with 13 bases that match TRBD2. The CDR3 is made up of 15 amino acids. With 5 bases clipped from V and 3 bases from J, the junction kept 3 bases outside the gene matches. Germline lookup yields CDR1 MNHEY and CDR2 SVGAGI.

This clone was observed a handful of times. J is TRBJ1-5 and V is TRBV4-2, with 8 bases aligning to TRBD1. Germline values: CDR1 LGHNA, CDR2 YNFKEQ. CDR3 length: 15 residues. V was pared by 2 bases and J by 9 bases, with 9 bases of the junction left unmatched. The CDR3 DNA reads as TGTGCCAGCAGCCAACAGGACAGGGACGATCGGCCCCAGCATTTT. This encodes CASSQQDRDDRPQHF.

The gene calls are TRBV28 and TRBJ2-2; possible D gene TRBD2, 5 bases. Deletions cut 7 bases from V and 5 bases from J, with 14 bases between. Germline CDR1 and CDR2: MDHEN and SYDVKM. CDR3 length: 14 residues. CDR3 protein: CASNSIGRTGELFF. The CDR3 nucleotides read TGTGCCAGCAATTCCATAGGGAGAACCGGGGAGCTGTTTTTT.

CDR3 in amino acids: CARRLGALEEKLFF. The CDR3, as DNA: TGTGCCAGAAGATTGGGGGCCCTAGAAGAAAAACTGTTTTTT. The V and J genes are TRBV6-4 and TRBJ1-4; the D gene is possibly TRBD1 (6 bases). There are 14 residues in the CDR3. Germline CDR1 MRHNA, CDR2 SNTAGT. Trimming took 9 bases from V and 8 from J, leaving 19 bases between them.

This chain joins TRBV9 and TRBJ2-3; D gene ambiguous. The CDR3 is made up of 15 amino acids. Per the germline V gene, CDR1 is SGDLS and CDR2 is YYNGEE. Trimming removed 4 bases from V and 0 bases from J, with 12 bases in between. The CDR3 nucleotides are TGTGCCAGCAGCCCCTCCGTCCGTAGCACAGATACGCAGTATTTT. Translating it yields CASSPSVRSTDTQYF.

The chain couples TRBV7-8 to TRBJ2-7; 12 nucleotides align to TRBD2. The CDR3 spans 14 residues. The germline CDR1 and CDR2 sequences are SGHVS and FQNEAQ. V was pared by 3 bases and J by 6 bases, with 3 bases of the junction left unmatched. The CDR3 DNA is TGTGCCAGCAGCTTTTCGACTAGCGGGGGCGAGCAGTACTTC. Translated: CASSFSTSGGEQYF.

The chain carries TRBV6-6 and TRBJ2-4, with 7 bases aligning to TRBD1. The CDR3 spans 14 residues. Losses at the gene ends were 6 bases for V and 2 bases for J; bases not matched to a gene: 4. Germline-derived CDR1 and CDR2 are MNHNY and SVGAGI (reference sequence). The CDR3 loop is CASREQGTKNIQYF. CDR3 sequence (DNA): TGTGCCAGCAGAGAACAGGGGACCAAAAACATTCAGTACTTC.

The rearrangement links TRBV11-2 to TRBJ1-5; 7 bases are shared with TRBD1. Germline V gene data show CDR1 as SGHAT and CDR2 as FQNNGV. CDR3 length equals 15 residues. With 3 bases clipped from V and 6 bases from J, the junction kept 8 bases outside the gene matches. The CDR3 reads CASSLGGTVGQPQHF. CDR3 sequence (DNA): TGTGCCAGCAGCTTGGGAGGGACAGTAGGTCAGCCCCAGCATTTT. The variable domain in full, with the rest retrieved from reference TRBV11-2 and TRBJ1-5, is EAGVAQSPRYKIIEKRQSVAFWCNPISGHATLYWYQQILGQGPKLLIQFQNNGVVDDSQLPKDRFSAERLKGVDSTLKIQPAKLEDSAVYLCASSLGGTVGQPQHFGDGTRLSIL.

The rearrangement uses TRBV7-2 and TRBJ2-4; 9 nucleotides align to TRBD1. The CDR3 is 14 amino acids. With 5 bases clipped from V and 5 bases from J, the junction kept 4 bases outside the gene matches. The germline gives CDR1 SGHTA, CDR2 FQGNSA. The chain's CDR3 is CASSHRTGENIQYF. In nucleotides, the CDR3 is TGTGCCAGCAGCCACAGGACAGGGGAAAACATTCAGTACTTC.

J is TRBJ2-7 and V is TRBV18; either TRBD1 or TRBD2 may fit D (5 bases each). The CDR3 consists of 13 residues. Germline V gene lookup returns CDR1 KGHSH and CDR2 LQKENI. With 3 bases removed from V and 4 bases from J, the gap between germline ends came to 10 bases. The CDR3 region is CASSPIGAYEQYF. As DNA, the CDR3 is TGTGCCAGCTCACCCATCGGGGCGTACGAGCAGTACTTC. Drawing the rest from reference TRBV18 and TRBJ2-7, the complete variable domain is NAGVMQNPRHLVRRRGQEARLRCSPMKGHSHVYWYRQLPEEGLKFMVYLQKENIIDESGMPKERFSAEFPKEGPSILRIQQVVRGDSAAYFCASSPIGAYEQYFGPGTRLTVT.

Only a few counts were recorded for this clone. Different DNA sequences within this sample yield the same CDR3. This chain links TRBV5-4 with TRBJ1-1, with D unresolved. V shed 4 bases and J shed 1 base, with 5 bases lying between them. This CDR3 contains 12 residues. CDR1 is SGHNT, CDR2 YYREEE, per germline (reference sequence). CDR3 in amino acids: CASSPRNTEAFF. The CDR3 nucleotides read TGTGCCAGCAGCCCCAGGAACACTGAAGCTTTCTTT.

A few counts support this clone. The genes are TRBV6-1 and TRBJ2-7; 8 positions match TRBD2. This CDR3 is 14 amino acids long. Trimming took 6 bases from V and 5 from J; bases not matched to a gene: 9. The germline V gene encodes CDR1 MNHNS and CDR2 SASEGT. In nucleotides, the CDR3 is TGTGCCAGCAGCATAGGACTAGCTTACGACGAGCAGTACTTC. It is translated as CASSIGLAYDEQYF.

Only a few counts were recorded for this clone. This rearrangement joins TRBV7-3 to TRBJ1-1; a weak D match, TRBD1 (5 bases). V was cut by 5 bases and J by 8 bases, with 15 bases left in between. Germline assignment: CDR1 SGHTA and CDR2 FQGTGA. The CDR3 sequence is 13 residues long. The CDR3 DNA sequence: TGTGCCAGCAGCATCGACAGCCTCTCAGAAGCTTTCTTT. Translation gives CASSIDSLSEAFF.

This clone was recorded a few times. Other DNA sequences in this sample translate to the same CDR3. This chain uses TRBV6-6 with TRBJ1-1; weak D call: TRBD1 (5 bases). Germline V gene sequence: CDR1 MNHNY, CDR2 SVGAGI (reference sequence). CDR3 length: 14 residues. The V end was cut by 1 base, the J end by 1 base, with 7 bases between. In DNA form, the CDR3 reads TGTGCCAGCAGTTACTTGGGGGGGAACACTGAAGCTTTCTTT. This gives the protein CASSYLGGNTEAFF.

The V gene is TRBV30, the J gene TRBJ1-2; 12 bases map to TRBD1. The germline CDR1 and CDR2 sequences are GTSNPN and SVGIG (reference sequence). The CDR3 consists of 13 residues. With V trimmed by 8 bases and J by 8 bases, 9 bases remained unmatched. This chain's CDR3 is CAEIRDRGQGYTF. CDR3 in DNA: TGTGCCGAAATACGGGACAGGGGGCAGGGCTACACCTTC.

The chain combines TRBV19 with TRBJ1-2; D remains unclear. Germline V gives CDR1 LNHDA, CDR2 SQIVND (reference sequence). Trimming shortened V by 7 bases and J by 0 bases, and 18 bases separated the two germline ends. This CDR3 has 16 residues. CDR3 nucleotides: TGTGCCAGTACCCAGAAGGGAGCGATGACTAACTATGGCTACACCTTC. This encodes CASTQKGAMTNYGYTF.

The chain has TRBV9 and TRBJ1-2, with 7 positions matching TRBD1. Trimming at V came to 2 bases and at J to 9 bases, leaving 10 bases not matched to a gene. The CDR3 runs to 14 residues. Germline CDR1 and CDR2: SGDLS and YYNGEE. The CDR3 bases are TGTGCCAGCAGCGTGGGTGGGCAGGGGGAGCGCTACACCTTC. It yields the protein CASSVGGQGERYTF. The full variable domain, completed using reference TRBV9 and TRBJ1-2, is DSGVTQTPKHLITATGQRVTLRCSPRSGDLSVYWYQQSLDQGLQFLIQYYNGEERAKGNILERFSAQQFPDLHSELNLSSLELGDSALYFCASSVGGQGERYTFGSGTRLTVV.

Only one count was recorded for this clone. The chain is built from TRBV4-1 and TRBJ1-4; D is undetermined. V was shortened by 1 base and J by 2 bases, with 11 bases between the two germline ends. The V gene's germline CDR1 is MGHRA and CDR2 YSYEKL. This CDR3 is built from 16 residues. CDR3 region: CASSQATKATNEKLFF. The CDR3 DNA sequence: TGCGCCAGCAGCCAAGCGACTAAGGCGACTAATGAAAAACTGTTTTTT.